The TCR beta chain under discussion was sequenced for a study of spatial heterogeneity in lung cancer. This CDR3 has 13 residues. CDR1 is DFQATT, CDR2 SNEGSKA, per germline (reference sequence). Of note for this clonotype: What it binds is unknown. Compared with germline, one end of the junction differs, possibly owing to a read error.

TCRdb reprocessed the 5' RACE reads via MiXCR and lists one record per CDR3 protein. The sample contains more than 20,000 distinct CDR3 sequences, more than 10% of which appear only once. Study observations and caveats: Resection blood, more than follow-up blood, showed ubiquitous expanded tumor TCRs.

Described time point: sample taken at primary tumor resection. Whole RNA, isolated from tumor, nontumor lung or frozen PBMC, was sequenced without prior sorting. This TCR was sampled from a female donor with early-stage non-small cell lung cancer. The chain joins TRBV20-1 to TRBJ2-7; 7 positions agree with TRBD1. Sequencing was performed on PBMCs, taken at surgery. The CDR3 is CSTRTGDRYEQYF. For the CDR3, the DNA is TGCAGTACTAGAACAGGGGACCGCTACGAGCAGTACTTC.